Following are 19 T cell receptor beta chains from one sample sequenced in a study of T cell responses to AZD1222 COVID-19 vaccine. Sequencing was performed with immunoSEQ multiplex PCR; in TCRdb, only in-frame clones are kept and a portion is missing. The sample has 100,000 to 120,000 clones; about nine tenths are singletons. Sequences were derived from peripheral blood, sampled 28 days after the second AZD1222 dose. The receptor set was obtained from an adult who received the AZD1222 COVID-19 vaccine.

This clone appeared once. The chain recombines TRBV29-1 with TRBJ1-2, with 7 bases identical to TRBD1. The V and J ends lost 6 bases and 2 bases, in that order; junction bases with no gene match: 6. Germline loops: CDR1 SQVTM, CDR2 ANQGSEA. The CDR3 has 13 amino acids. CDR3 in DNA: TGCAGCGTGAACGACAGGGAGAACTATGGCTACACCTTC. This encodes CSVNDRENYGYTF.

This chain joins TRBV30 and TRBJ1-5, with D possibly TRBD1 on 5 matching bases. The germline V and J ends were trimmed by 0 bases and 5 bases, with 8 bases remaining between them. CDR1 and CDR2 from the germline V gene are GTSNPN and SVGIG (reference sequence). CDR3 length: 13 amino acids. The CDR3 coding sequence is TGTGCCTGGAGTGTACAGGAGGATCAGCCCCAGCATTTT. Amino acid sequence: CAWSVQEDQPQHF.

The genes are TRBV11-2 and TRBJ1-3; possibly TRBD1 for D (6 bases). Germline CDR1 SGHAT, CDR2 FQNNGV. The CDR3 sequence is 15 residues long. V was shortened by 5 bases and J by 7 bases, with 18 bases between the two germline ends. CDR3 nucleotide sequence: TGTGCCAGCAGCCCCGGACAAGGGGGGTGGAACACCATATATTTT. Amino acid sequence: CASSPGQGGWNTIYF.

In its sample, this clone was seen once. V usage is TRBV19 and J usage is TRBJ1-2; tentative D call: TRBD1 (5 bases). V was cut by 4 bases and J by 3 bases, with 21 bases left in between. From germline, CDR1 is LNHDA and CDR2 SQIVND (reference sequence). The CDR3 runs 17 residues. The CDR3 here is CASSRQGSPNRYYGYTF. For the CDR3, the DNA is TGTGCCAGTAGTAGGCAGGGAAGCCCTAACCGGTACTATGGCTACACCTTC.

The rearrangement uses TRBV5-1 and TRBJ2-7; 8 bases match TRBD1. This CDR3 comprises 14 residues. Looked up from germline, CDR1 is SGHRS and CDR2 is YFSETQ. Losses at the gene ends were 3 bases for V and 1 base for J; bases not matched to a gene: 3. CDR3 nucleotides: TGCGCCAGCAGCTCCAGACAGGGGTCCTACGAGCAGTACTTC. It translates to CASSSRQGSYEQYF. Full variable domain (missing parts from reference TRBV5-1 and TRBJ2-7): KAGVTQTPRYLIKTRGQQVTLSCSPISGHRSVSWYQQTPGQGLQFLFEYFSETQRNKGNFPGRFSGRQFSNSRSEMNVSTLELGDSALYLCASSSRQGSYEQYFGPGTRLTVT.

The chain joins TRBV7-5 to TRBJ2-1; the D call of TRBD1 is as the table states it, not checked on the DNA. TRBV7-5 is given as a pseudogene. The CDR3 runs 16 residues. CDR3 sequence reads: CARSYYRGNSYNEQFF. The CDR3 DNA reads TGTGCCAGAAGTTATTACAGGGGGAATTCATACAATGAGCAGTTCTTC.

The chain has TRBV7-9 and TRBJ1-1, with 7 bases identical to TRBD1. The V segment lost 4 bases and the J segment 1 base; nucleotides outside the gene matches: 6. Looked up from germline, CDR1 is SEHNR and CDR2 is FQNEAQ (reference sequence). CDR3 size: 15 residues. In DNA, the CDR3 is TGTGCCAGCAGCTGGGAGGGGGCGCGGAACACTGAAGCTTTCTTT. Translation gives CASSWEGARNTEAFF.

The chain employs TRBV19 and TRBJ1-5, with a possible D match to TRBD1 (6 bases). The germline gives CDR1 LNHDA, CDR2 SQIVND (reference sequence). The CDR3 has 15 amino acids. Trimming took off 5 bases at V and 4 bases at J, with 15 bases between the two ends. CDR3 residues: CASSQGRQRNQPQHF. For the CDR3, the DNA is TGTGCCAGTAGTCAGGGGAGACAGAGAAATCAGCCCCAGCATTTT.

The genes are TRBV21-1 and TRBJ2-7. TRBV21-1 is flagged as a pseudogene. The CDR3 runs to 13 residues. The CDR3 region has the DNA TGTGCCAGCAGGGACGAGTTATGCTACGAGCAGTACTTC. It yields the protein CASRDELCYEQYF.

The chain uses TRBV5-4 and TRBJ2-3, with 13 bases fitting TRBD2. CDR1 is SGHNT and CDR2 is YYREEE in the germline V gene (reference sequence). V lost 4 bases to trimming and J lost 0 bases; unmatched junction nucleotides: 5. This CDR3 comprises 17 residues. CDR3 bases: TGTGCCAGCAGCACAAGACTAGCGGGGGGAAGCACAGATACGCAGTATTTT. This gives the protein CASSTRLAGGSTDTQYF.

The chain joins TRBV7-2 to TRBJ1-2, with TRBD1 matching over 7 bases. The CDR3 runs 14 residues. With V trimmed by 6 bases and J by 3 bases, 7 bases remained unmatched. CDR1 and CDR2 (germline): SGHTA, FQGNSA. CDR3 sequence: CASRMGDSYYGYTF. In DNA form, the CDR3 reads TGTGCCAGCAGGATGGGGGACAGCTACTATGGCTACACCTTC.

The genes are TRBV18 and TRBJ1-4; possible D gene TRBD1, 6 bases. V lost 2 bases, J lost 8 bases, and 21 bases lay in between. The CDR3 sequence is 17 residues long. Germline V gene lookup returns CDR1 KGHSH and CDR2 LQKENI. The CDR3 DNA sequence: TGTGCCAGCTCACCAGCGGTTCAGCCTGGGGGCCTCGAAAAACTGTTTTTT. As protein: CASSPAVQPGGLEKLFF.

Comments on this clone: This same CDR3 is encoded by further DNA sequences in the sample. The J gene is TRBJ2-5, the V gene TRBV6-5; perhaps TRBD2 as D (6 bases). V was cut by 8 bases and J by 2 bases, with 9 bases left in between. From germline, CDR1 is MNHEY and CDR2 SVGAGI. The CDR3 length is 12 residues. The CDR3 DNA is TGTGCCAGCGGGGGGAGGCAAGAGACCCAGTACTTC. Protein sequence: CASGGRQETQYF.

The chain joins TRBV28 to TRBJ1-2, with 8 bases fitting TRBD1. The CDR3 consists of 13 residues. V gave up 6 bases and J gave up 5 bases; unmatched junction bases: 5. CDR1 is MDHEN, CDR2 SYDVKM, per germline. The CDR3 is CASSLDRDYGYTF. For the CDR3, the DNA is TGTGCCAGCAGCCTGGACAGGGATTATGGCTACACCTTC.

V usage is TRBV9 and J usage is TRBJ2-5; 13 positions match TRBD2. V was pared by 3 bases and J by 5 bases, with 13 bases of the junction left unmatched. Per germline, CDR1 SGDLS and CDR2 YYNGEE. CDR3 length equals 18 residues. CDR3 region: CASSGPRAGLAGKETQYF. The DNA for the CDR3 is TGTGCCAGCAGCGGTCCCCGAGCGGGACTAGCGGGGAAGGAGACCCAGTACTTC.

This sequence joins TRBV6-2 or TRBV6-3 and TRBJ2-7, with 7 bases matching TRBD1. V was pared by 6 bases and J by 0 bases, with 8 bases of the junction left unmatched. The germline gives CDR1 MNHEY, CDR2 SVGEGT. The CDR3 is made up of 15 amino acids. CDR3 sequence reads: CASSQDRPSSYEQYF. The CDR3 nucleotides read TGTGCCAGCAGCCAGGACAGGCCGAGCTCCTACGAGCAGTACTTC.

J is TRBJ2-7 and V is TRBV5-1, with D tentatively TRBD1 (6 bases). Per the germline V gene, CDR1 is SGHRS and CDR2 is YFSETQ. The germline V and J ends were trimmed by 4 bases and 1 base, with 12 bases remaining between them. The CDR3 sequence is 14 residues long. CDR3 sequence: CASSPRDTSYEQYF. For the CDR3, the DNA is TGCGCCAGCAGCCCAAGGGACACGTCCTACGAGCAGTACTTC.

The rearrangement uses TRBV4-1 and TRBJ1-3; 7 bases align to TRBD1. Per germline, CDR1 MGHRA and CDR2 YSYEKL. The CDR3 runs 16 residues. V shed 4 bases, J shed 0 bases, and the junction held 6 bases outside the gene matches. The CDR3 protein is CASSRGTAHSGNTIYF. The CDR3 nucleotides are TGCGCCAGCAGCCGGGGGACAGCTCACTCTGGAAACACCATATATTTT.

The chain is built from TRBV2 and TRBJ1-1; D remains ambiguous. The CDR3 loop spans 13 amino acids. V was clipped by 6 bases and J by 3 bases, with 11 bases between them. Germline V gives CDR1 SNHLY, CDR2 FYNNEI. CDR3 sequence (DNA): TGTGCCAGCAGGGCTGATAGCTACACTGAAGCTTTCTTT. Translating gives CASRADSYTEAFF.